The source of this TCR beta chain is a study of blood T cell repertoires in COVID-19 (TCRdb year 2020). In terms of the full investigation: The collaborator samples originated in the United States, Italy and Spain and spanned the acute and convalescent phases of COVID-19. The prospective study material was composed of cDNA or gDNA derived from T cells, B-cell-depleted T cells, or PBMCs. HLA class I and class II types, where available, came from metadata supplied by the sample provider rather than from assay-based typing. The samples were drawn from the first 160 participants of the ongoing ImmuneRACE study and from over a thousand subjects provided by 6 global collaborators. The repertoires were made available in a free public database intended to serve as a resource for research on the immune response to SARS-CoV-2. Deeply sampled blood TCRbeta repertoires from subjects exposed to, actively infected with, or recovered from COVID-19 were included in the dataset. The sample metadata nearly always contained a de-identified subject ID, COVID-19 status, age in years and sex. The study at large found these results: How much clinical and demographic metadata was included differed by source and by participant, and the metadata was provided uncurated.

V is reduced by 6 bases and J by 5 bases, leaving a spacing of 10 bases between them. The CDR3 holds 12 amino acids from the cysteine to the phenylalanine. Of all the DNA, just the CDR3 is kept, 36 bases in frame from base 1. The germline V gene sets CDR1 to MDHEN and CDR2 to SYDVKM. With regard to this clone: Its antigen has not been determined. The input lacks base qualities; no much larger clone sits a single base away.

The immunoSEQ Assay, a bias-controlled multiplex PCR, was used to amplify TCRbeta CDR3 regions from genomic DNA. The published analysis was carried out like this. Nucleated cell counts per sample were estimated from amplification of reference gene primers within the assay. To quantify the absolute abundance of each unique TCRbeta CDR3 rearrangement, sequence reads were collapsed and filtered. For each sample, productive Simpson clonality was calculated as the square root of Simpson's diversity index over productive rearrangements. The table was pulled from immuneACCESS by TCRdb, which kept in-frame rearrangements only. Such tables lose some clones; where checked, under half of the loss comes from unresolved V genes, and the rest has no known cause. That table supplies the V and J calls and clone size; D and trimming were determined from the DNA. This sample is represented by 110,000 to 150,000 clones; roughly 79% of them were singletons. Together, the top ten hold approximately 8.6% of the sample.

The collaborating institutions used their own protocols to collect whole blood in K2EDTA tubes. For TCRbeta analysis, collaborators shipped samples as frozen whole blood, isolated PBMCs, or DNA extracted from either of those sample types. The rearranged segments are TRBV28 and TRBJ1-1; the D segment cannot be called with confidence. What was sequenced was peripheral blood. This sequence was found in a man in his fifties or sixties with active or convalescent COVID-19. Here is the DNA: TGTGCCAGCAGCCCCCCGGAGACTGAAGCTTTCTTT. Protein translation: CASSPPETEAFF.